A single sample is the source of the 22 T cell receptor beta chains below, sequenced in a study of T cells in Graves' hyperthyroidism and ophthalmopathy. Amplification of TCR beta CDR3 regions used RNA as the template. Researchers ran a first-round RT-PCR on the TCR CDR3 using the HTBI primer set. MiXCR, applied by TCRdb to the multiplex PCR reads, yields one record per CDR3 protein. Among more than 75,000 distinct CDR3 sequences, around 52% were seen once, and the ten largest hold around 30%. Sequenced input: blood. The source is a woman in her forties with Graves' hyperthyroidism.

This clonotype was counted many times. The J gene is TRBJ2-7, the V gene TRBV5-1; D is ambiguous. CDR3 length: 15 amino acids. Deletions cut 0 bases from V and 0 bases from J, with 10 bases between. Germline V lookup: CDR1 SGHRS, CDR2 YFSETQ. The chain's CDR3 is CASSLGAGVSYEQYF. For the CDR3, the DNA is TGCGCCAGCAGCTTGGGAGCAGGCGTCTCCTACGAGCAGTACTTC. The full variable domain, rest sourced from reference TRBV5-1 and TRBJ2-7, is KAGVTQTPRYLIKTRGQQVTLSCSPISGHRSVSWYQQTPGQGLQFLFEYFSETQRNKGNFPGRFSGRQFSNSRSEMNVSTLELGDSALYLCASSLGAGVSYEQYFGPGTRLTVT.

This clonotype was seen once. The chain joins TRBV9 to TRBJ2-5; D uncertain. The CDR3 totals 11 residues. Germline V gene data show CDR1 as SGDLS and CDR2 as YYNGEE. Trimming took off 0 bases at V and 9 bases at J, with 6 bases between the two ends. CDR3 DNA: TGTGCCAGCAGCGTAGGGTGGCCCCAGTACTTC. Translated: CASSVGWPQYF.

This clonotype was seen ten or more times. The chain recombines TRBV7-2 with TRBJ1-2; 7 bases are a match to TRBD1. The CDR3 runs 15 residues. V gave up 1 base and J gave up 4 bases; unmatched junction bases: 6. Germline CDR1 SGHTA, CDR2 FQGNSA. The CDR3 coding sequence is TGTGCCAGCAGCTTAGACCGGACAGGAGCCTATGGCTACACCTTC. This gives the protein CASSLDRTGAYGYTF.

The chain has TRBV10-3 and TRBJ2-7, with TRBD1 matching 9 bases. The ends lost 11 bases at V and 4 bases at J; junction bases unmatched: 9. Germline assignment: CDR1 ENHRY and CDR2 SYGVKD. This CDR3 has 13 residues. CDR3 amino acids: CAFTGTGRYEQYF. The CDR3 DNA is TGTGCCTTCACCGGGACAGGGAGATACGAGCAGTACTTC.

Turning to this clonotype: A read error is possible here, since a much larger clone lies one base away. Without the conserved terminal phenylalanine or tryptophan, this CDR3 likely stems from a read error. The chain carries TRBV7-2 and TRBJ1-2; 7 bases match TRBD1. The CDR3 covers 13 residues. Germline values: CDR1 SGHTA, CDR2 FQGNSA. V lost 6 bases, J lost 7 bases, and 8 bases stayed unmatched. CDR3 in amino acids: CASSIRQGGGYTY. CDR3 sequence (DNA): TGTGCCAGCAGTATCAGACAGGGAGGTGGCTACACCTAC.

This clonotype was observed a single time. The junction departs from the called germline gene at one end, perhaps through a read error. The DNA of the CDR3 is TGTGCCAGCAGCGTAATCGGACAGGGGGCAGGAGGCTACATCTTC. Amino acid sequence: CASSVIGQGAGGYIF. The chain joins TRBV9 to TRBJ1-2; 11 bases line up with TRBD1. CDR1 SGDLS and CDR2 YYNGEE come from the germline V gene. There are 15 residues in the CDR3.

With regard to this clonotype: The CDR3 end shows no conserved phenylalanine or tryptophan, and so a read error is likely. The DNA is omitted, as the CDR3 cannot be located on it reliably, and the CDR3 follows TCRdb's listing. V usage is TRBV7-8 and J usage is TRBJ1-2. CDR1 SGHVS and CDR2 FQNEAQ come from the germline V gene. The CDR3 totals 11 residues, both ends included. The CDR3 loop reads CASSYGLAPTY.

This sequence joins TRBV15 and TRBJ2-5, with a tentative D call TRBD1 (6 bases). This CDR3 is 14 amino acids long. CDR1 is LNHNV, CDR2 YYDKDF, per germline (reference sequence). V dropped 3 bases and J dropped 1 base, with 9 bases sitting between them. The CDR3 region is CATSRGATQETQYF. DNA for the CDR3: TGTGCCACCAGCAGGGGGGCAACCCAAGAGACCCAGTACTTC.

This clonotype has only a few counts. The V call is TRBV30, the J call TRBJ1-1; 9 bases align to TRBD1. The V gene's germline CDR1 is GTSNPN and CDR2 SVGIG (reference sequence). The V and J ends lost 4 bases and 8 bases, in that order; junction bases with no gene match: 5. The CDR3 extends over 12 amino acids. CDR3 loop: CAWIRQGGEAFF. In DNA, the CDR3 is TGTGCCTGGATTAGACAGGGGGGAGAAGCTTTCTTT.

With regard to this clonotype: A much more abundant neighbour one base away suggests this may be a read error. The chain combines TRBV7-4 with TRBJ2-2, with 10 nucleotides matching TRBD2. This CDR3 comprises 14 residues. Germline CDR1 SGHVT, CDR2 SQSDAQ. As DNA, the CDR3 is TGTGCCAGCAGACTAGCGGGAATCACCGGGGAGCCGTTTTTT. Translating gives CASRLAGITGEPFF.

This clonotype was counted at least ten times. V gene TRBV20-1 combines with J gene TRBJ1-5; D unclear. CDR1 and CDR2 (germline): DFQATT, SNEGSKA (reference sequence). With 2 bases removed from V and 6 bases from J, the gap between germline ends came to 8 bases. The CDR3 spans 12 residues. This chain's CDR3 is CSARTPGQPQHF. The CDR3 DNA sequence: TGCAGTGCTAGAACGCCCGGTCAGCCCCAGCATTTT.

In DNA, the CDR3 is TGTGCCAGCACGCAGGACAGTAGCTCTGGAAACACCATATATTTT. Translation gives CASTQDSSSGNTIYF. V and J are TRBV2 and TRBJ1-3; D perhaps matches TRBD1 (6 bases). CDR3 size: 15 residues. Per the germline V gene, CDR1 is SNHLY and CDR2 is FYNNEI. Trimming took 7 bases from V and 0 from J, leaving 13 bases between them.

This clonotype was counted at least ten times. V gene TRBV5-8 combines with J gene TRBJ1-2, with D possibly TRBD1 on 5 matching bases. CDR1 is SGHTS and CDR2 is YDEGEE in the germline V gene. CDR3 length equals 14 residues. V gave up 3 bases and J gave up 4 bases, with 13 bases separating them. The CDR3 spells CASSWGGAVYGYTF. The DNA for the CDR3 is TGTGCCAGCAGCTGGGGAGGGGCGGTCTATGGCTACACCTTC. Supplemented by reference TRBV5-8 and TRBJ1-2, the full variable domain reads EAGVTQSPTHLIKTRGQQATLRCSPISGHTSVYWYQQALGLGLQFLLWYDEGEERNRGNFPPRFSGRQFPNYSSELNVNALELEDSALYLCASSWGGAVYGYTFGSGTRLTVV.

The chain uses TRBV11-2 and TRBJ2-2, with 8 bases matching TRBD2. With 5 bases clipped from V and 5 bases from J, the junction kept 1 base outside the gene matches. CDR1 and CDR2 from the germline V gene are SGHAT and FQNNGV. The CDR3 extends over 13 amino acids. The CDR3 here is CASSAGGTGELFF. The CDR3 region has the DNA TGTGCCAGCAGCGCGGGAGGTACCGGGGAGCTGTTTTTT.

The chain uses TRBV20-1 and TRBJ1-2; D ambiguous. Germline V gives CDR1 DFQATT, CDR2 SNEGSKA (reference sequence). V was clipped by 7 bases and J by 8 bases, with 8 bases between them. There are 9 residues in the CDR3. The CDR3 coding sequence is TGCAGTGGATTAGCCGGCTACACCTTC. This encodes CSGLAGYTF.

The chain links TRBV6-1 to TRBJ2-5; 9 nucleotides agree with TRBD1. The CDR3 consists of 13 residues. V dropped 6 bases and J dropped 1; count of bases not matched to a gene: 0. Germline assignment: CDR1 MNHNS and CDR2 SASEGT. The CDR3 loop is CASRTGGQETQYF. The DNA for the CDR3 is TGTGCCAGCAGGACAGGGGGCCAAGAGACCCAGTACTTC.

This clonotype showed up just once. A much larger clonotype is one base distant, so this may be a read error. The chain joins TRBV12-3 or TRBV12-4 to TRBJ1-1; D gene ambiguous. The CDR3 spans 14 residues. V was shortened by 6 bases and J by 0 bases, with 11 bases between the two germline ends. The CDR3 nucleotides read TGTGCCAGCAGAAAAACTACAGTGAACACTGAAGCTTTCTTT. Encoded protein: CASRKTTVNTEAFF.

Remarks on this clonotype: Its ends do not fully match the called genes, so a read error is possible. The chain is built from TRBV7-2 and TRBJ2-5; D is tentatively TRBD1 or TRBD2 (5 bases each). Germline assignment: CDR1 SGHTA and CDR2 FQGNSA. The CDR3 is 17 amino acids. CDR3 amino acids: CASSPQVPSGTLETQYF. In nucleotides, the CDR3 is TGTGCCAGCAGCCCACAGGTTCCATCTGGGACCTTAGAGACCCAATACTTC.

The table lists this clonotype with many counts. The J gene is TRBJ2-2, the V gene TRBV13; no definite D call. The CDR3 has 14 amino acids. Per germline, CDR1 PRHDT and CDR2 FYEKMQ (reference sequence). Trimming stripped 5 bases from V and 3 bases from J, with 10 bases between. The CDR3 region has the DNA TGTGCCAGCAGCCTGAATACGTACACCGGGGAGCTGTTTTTT. It specifies CASSLNTYTGELFF.

With regard to this clonotype: One base away lies a much larger clone, so this may be a sequencing read error. The J gene is TRBJ2-3, the V gene TRBV7-9; tentatively, D is TRBD1 or TRBD2 (5 bases each). The V end lost 8 bases, the J end lost 6 bases, and 15 bases lay between the germline ends. From germline, CDR1 is SEHNR and CDR2 FQNEAQ (reference sequence). The CDR3 runs 13 residues. The CDR3 loop is CASGSRGADTQYF. DNA for the CDR3: TGTGCCAGCGGCTCGAGGGGTGCGGATACGCAGTATTTT.

This clonotype occurred a few times. The CDR3 here is CASSYGQGVSPLHF. CDR3 DNA sequence: TGTGCCAGCAGCTATGGACAGGGAGTATCACCCCTCCACTTT. This chain connects TRBV7-9 to TRBJ1-6; 8 bases fit TRBD1. Per the germline V gene, CDR1 is SEHNR and CDR2 is FQNEAQ (reference sequence). This CDR3 comprises 14 residues. J gave up 10 bases and V 4 bases, and 6 bases lay outside the gene matches.

Many counts were recorded for this clonotype. This rearrangement joins TRBV2 to TRBJ1-4, with a weak D call TRBD1 (5 bases). This CDR3 spans 12 amino acids. Trimming took off 9 bases at V and 5 bases at J, with 10 bases between the two ends. The germline V gene has CDR1 SNHLY and CDR2 FYNNEI. The CDR3 region is CASDEGNEKLFF. As DNA, the CDR3 is TGTGCCAGTGACGAGGGGAATGAAAAACTGTTTTTT.